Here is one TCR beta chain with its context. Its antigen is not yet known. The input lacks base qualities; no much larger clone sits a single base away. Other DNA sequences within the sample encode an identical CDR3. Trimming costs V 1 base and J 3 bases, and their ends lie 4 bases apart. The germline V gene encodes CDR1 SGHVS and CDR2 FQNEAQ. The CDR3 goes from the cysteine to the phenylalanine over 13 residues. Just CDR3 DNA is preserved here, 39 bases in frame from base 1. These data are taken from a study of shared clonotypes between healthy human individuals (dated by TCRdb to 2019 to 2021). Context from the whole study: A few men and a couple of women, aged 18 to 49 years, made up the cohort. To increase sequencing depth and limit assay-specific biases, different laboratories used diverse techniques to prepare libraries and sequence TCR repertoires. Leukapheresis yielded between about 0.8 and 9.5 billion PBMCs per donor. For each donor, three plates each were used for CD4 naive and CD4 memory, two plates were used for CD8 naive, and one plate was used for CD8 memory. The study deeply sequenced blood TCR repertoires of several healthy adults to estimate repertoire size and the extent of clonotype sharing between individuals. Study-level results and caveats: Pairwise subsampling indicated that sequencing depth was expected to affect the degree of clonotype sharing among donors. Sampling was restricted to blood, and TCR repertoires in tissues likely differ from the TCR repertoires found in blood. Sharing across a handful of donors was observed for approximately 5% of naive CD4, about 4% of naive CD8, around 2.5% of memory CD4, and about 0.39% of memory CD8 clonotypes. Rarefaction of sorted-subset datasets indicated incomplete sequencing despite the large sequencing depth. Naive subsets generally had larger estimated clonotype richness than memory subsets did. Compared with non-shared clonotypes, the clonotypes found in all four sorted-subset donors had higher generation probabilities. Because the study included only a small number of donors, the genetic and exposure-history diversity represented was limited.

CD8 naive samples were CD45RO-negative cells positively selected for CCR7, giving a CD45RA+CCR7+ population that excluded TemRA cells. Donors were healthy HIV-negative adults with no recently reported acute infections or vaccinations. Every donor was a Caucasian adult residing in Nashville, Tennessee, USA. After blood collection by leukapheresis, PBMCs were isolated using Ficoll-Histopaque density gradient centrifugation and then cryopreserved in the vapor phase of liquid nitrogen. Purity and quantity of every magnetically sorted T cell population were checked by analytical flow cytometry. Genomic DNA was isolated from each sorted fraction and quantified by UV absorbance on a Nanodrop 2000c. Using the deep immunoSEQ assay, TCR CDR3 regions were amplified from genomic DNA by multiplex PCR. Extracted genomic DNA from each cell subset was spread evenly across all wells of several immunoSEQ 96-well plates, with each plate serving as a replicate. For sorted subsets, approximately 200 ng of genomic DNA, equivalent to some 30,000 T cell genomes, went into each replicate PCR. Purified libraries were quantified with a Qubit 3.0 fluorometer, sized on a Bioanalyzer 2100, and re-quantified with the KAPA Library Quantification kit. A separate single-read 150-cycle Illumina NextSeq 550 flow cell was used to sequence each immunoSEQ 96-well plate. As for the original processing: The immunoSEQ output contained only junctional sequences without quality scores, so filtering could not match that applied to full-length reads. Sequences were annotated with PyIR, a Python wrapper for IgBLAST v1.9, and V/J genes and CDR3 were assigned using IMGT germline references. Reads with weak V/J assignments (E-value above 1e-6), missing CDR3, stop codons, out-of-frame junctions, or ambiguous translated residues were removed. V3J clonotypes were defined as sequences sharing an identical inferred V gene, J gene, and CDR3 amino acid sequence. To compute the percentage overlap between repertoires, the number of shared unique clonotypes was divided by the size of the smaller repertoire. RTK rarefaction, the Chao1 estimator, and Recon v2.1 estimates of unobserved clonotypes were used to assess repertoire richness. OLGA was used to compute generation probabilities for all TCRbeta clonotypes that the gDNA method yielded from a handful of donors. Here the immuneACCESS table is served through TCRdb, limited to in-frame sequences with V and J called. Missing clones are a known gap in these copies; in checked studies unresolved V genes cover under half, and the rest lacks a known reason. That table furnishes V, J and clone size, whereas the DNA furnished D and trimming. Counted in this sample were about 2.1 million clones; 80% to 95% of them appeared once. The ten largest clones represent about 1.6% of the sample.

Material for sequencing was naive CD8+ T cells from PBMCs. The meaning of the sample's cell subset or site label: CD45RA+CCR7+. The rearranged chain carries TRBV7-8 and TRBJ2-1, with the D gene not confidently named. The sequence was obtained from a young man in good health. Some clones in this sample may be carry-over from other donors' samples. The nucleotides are TGTGCCAGCAGCTTAGGACTCTACAATGAGCAGTTCTTC. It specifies CASSLGLYNEQFF.